Listed here are 24 T cell receptor beta chains from one sample, sequenced in a study of cytomegalovirus exposure and HLA in healthy donors. PCR used 60 Vbeta primers and 13 Jbeta primers. Generated by immunoSEQ multiplex PCR, the TCRdb table keeps only in-frame clones and is missing some. The table shows around 200,000 clones, with 77% occurring only once. Sequences were obtained from PBMCs. Source of these receptors: a woman between 55 and 75 years old in good health and CMV-seropositive.

This clone was seen a few times. The chain joins TRBV6-5 to TRBJ2-7, with 7 bases that match TRBD1. The CDR3 extends over 15 amino acids. The germline V gene has CDR1 MNHEY and CDR2 SVGAGI. J gave up 3 bases and V 0 bases, and 5 bases lay outside the gene matches. The CDR3 DNA reads as TGTGCCAGCAGTTACTCCAGACAGGGAGTCTACGAGCAGTACTTC. Amino acids: CASSYSRQGVYEQYF.

The gene calls are TRBV4-2 and TRBJ2-5; 11 positions agree with TRBD2. V lost 4 bases and J lost 4; bases outside the gene matches: 11. The germline V gene has CDR1 LGHNA and CDR2 YNFKEQ. The length of the CDR3 is 17 residues. This CDR3 is CASSRITSGGTGETQYF. The CDR3 DNA reads TGTGCCAGCAGCCGAATCACTAGCGGGGGAACGGGAGAGACCCAGTACTTC.

The chain is built from TRBV18 and TRBJ2-7; TRBD1 agrees at 7 bases. In germline, CDR1 is KGHSH, CDR2 LQKENI. This CDR3 is built from 14 residues. Unmatched junction bases numbered 8, after V lost 6 bases and J lost 3 bases. The DNA for the CDR3 is TGTGCCAGCTCCGACAGGGTACAAGTCTACGAGCAGTACTTC. This encodes CASSDRVQVYEQYF.

This clone was detected once. V and J are TRBV6-6 and TRBJ2-6, with 7 bases matching TRBD1. Germline CDR1 is MNHNY and CDR2 is SVGAGI (reference sequence). V was pared by 6 bases and J by 0 bases, with 5 bases of the junction left unmatched. The CDR3 is 16 amino acids. The CDR3 coding sequence is TGTGCCAGCAGGAGGGGGCAGTTCTCTGGGGCCAACGTCCTGACTTTC. Translation gives CASRRGQFSGANVLTF.

The gene calls are TRBV7-9 and TRBJ1-2; D remains unclear. V dropped 3 bases and J dropped 1 base, with 12 bases sitting between them. The CDR3 consists of 15 residues. CDR1 SEHNR and CDR2 FQNEAQ come from the germline V gene (reference sequence). The CDR3 region has the DNA TGTGCCAGCAGCTTCGTTTCAGGCCGTAACTATGGCTACACCTTC. This translates into CASSFVSGRNYGYTF. Full variable domain (outside the CDR3, taken from reference TRBV7-9 and TRBJ1-2): DTGVSQNPRHKITKRGQNVTFRCDPISEHNRLYWYRQTLGQGPEFLTYFQNEAQLEKSRLLSDRFSAERPKGSFSTLEIQRTEQGDSAMYLCASSFVSGRNYGYTFGSGTRLTVV.

The chain is built from TRBV7-7 and TRBJ2-3; maybe TRBD1 (5 bases). Germline CDR1 SSHAT, CDR2 FNYEAQ (reference sequence). Trimming left V 6 bases short and J 2 bases short, with 15 bases between. This CDR3 region has 15 residues. The CDR3 region has the DNA TGTGCCAGCAGTCCAACCAGGGTCCCCACAGATACGCAGTATTTT. Protein product: CASSPTRVPTDTQYF.

The chain uses TRBV12-5 and TRBJ2-3; 9 positions agree with TRBD2. The germline V gene encodes CDR1 LGHNT and CDR2 FRNRAP. CDR3 length: 19 residues. V lost 2 bases and J lost 8; bases outside the gene matches: 20. CDR3 in amino acids: CASGLTLPRGGGPDGTQYF. The CDR3, as DNA: TGTGCTAGTGGTTTGACTTTACCTCGCGGGGGGGGGCCTGATGGTACGCAGTATTTT. Full variable domain (remainder filled in from reference TRBV12-5 and TRBJ2-3): DARVTQTPRHKVTEMGQEVTMRCQPILGHNTVFWYRQTMMQGLELLAYFRNRAPLDDSGMPKDRFSAEMPDATLATLKIQPSEPRDSAVYFCASGLTLPRGGGPDGTQYFGPGTRLTVL.

This clone came up a few times. Other nucleotide sequences in the sample specify the same CDR3. The chain carries TRBV6-1 and TRBJ1-5; TRBD1 aligns across 7 bases. Germline CDR1 and CDR2: MNHNS and SASEGT. The CDR3 is 15 residues long. Germline trimming cut 4 bases from V and 3 bases from J; bases unmatched to any gene: 6. DNA for the CDR3: TGTGCCAGCAGTGGTCAGGGGGGTAACAATCAGCCCCAGCATTTT. Amino acids: CASSGQGGNNQPQHF.

CDR3 coding DNA: TGTGCCAGCAGCCTAGCCGGGGAGGGGCGCCTTGGAGAGCAGTACTTC. This encodes CASSLAGEGRLGEQYF. V usage is TRBV28 and J usage is TRBJ2-7; 7 bases line up with TRBD2. The V gene end was trimmed by 6 bases and the J gene end by 7 bases; junction bases not matched to a gene: 18. CDR3 size: 16 residues. CDR1 MDHEN and CDR2 SYDVKM come from the germline V gene.

The rearrangement joins TRBV5-1 to TRBJ1-2; 7 bases line up with TRBD1. V dropped 4 bases and J dropped 8; count of bases not matched to a gene: 11. This CDR3 is 14 amino acids long. In germline, CDR1 is SGHRS, CDR2 YFSETQ. DNA of the CDR3: TGCGCCAGCAGCACTCAAGGGGGCACGGAGGGCTACACCTTC. Its translation is CASSTQGGTEGYTF.

The rearrangement uses TRBV19 and TRBJ2-5; D unclear. The CDR3 is 13 amino acids. Trimming stripped 5 bases from V and 2 bases from J, with 9 bases between. Germline V gene lookup returns CDR1 LNHDA and CDR2 SQIVND (reference sequence). The CDR3: CASSERQQETQYF. CDR3 coding DNA: TGTGCCAGTAGTGAGAGACAACAAGAGACCCAGTACTTC.

The rearrangement uses TRBV2 and TRBJ1-5, with D unresolved. The CDR3 consists of 15 residues. Per the germline V gene, CDR1 is SNHLY and CDR2 is FYNNEI. The V gene lost 3 bases and the J gene lost 4 bases, with 13 bases spanning the gap. The CDR3 DNA sequence: TGTGCCAGCAGTGACGTTAGGATAGCAAATCAGCCCCAGCATTTT. Protein product: CASSDVRIANQPQHF.

Notes on this clone: An end of the junction does not agree with germline; a read error may underlie this. The V call is TRBV7-9, the J call TRBJ1-6; TRBD1 matches 8 bases. Germline CDR1 SEHNR, CDR2 FQNEAQ (reference sequence). The length of the CDR3 is 15 residues. The CDR3 DNA reads as TGTTCCAGCAGCTTTTGGAGACAGGGGAGCGCACCCCTCCACTTT. It is translated as CSSSFWRQGSAPLHF.

J is TRBJ2-3 and V is TRBV2; TRBD1 matches at 7 bases. The germline V gene encodes CDR1 SNHLY and CDR2 FYNNEI. Unmatched junction bases numbered 8, after V lost 5 bases and J lost 3 bases. The CDR3 totals 15 residues. CDR3 DNA sequence: TGTGCCAGCAGTCGCGCTACAGGGGTAACAGATACGCAGTATTTT. This sequence encodes CASSRATGVTDTQYF. The full variable domain, rest sourced from reference TRBV2 and TRBJ2-3, is EPEVTQTPSHQVTQMGQEVILRCVPISNHLYFYWYRQILGQKVEFLVSFYNNEISEKSEIFDDQFSVERPDGSNFTLKIRSTKLEDSAMYFCASSRATGVTDTQYFGPGTRLTVL.

This clone was detected a few times. This rearrangement joins TRBV11-2 to TRBJ2-5, with 8 positions matching TRBD2. The J call is doubtful: the DNA matches TRBJ2-7 better. The CDR3 extends over 16 amino acids. Germline V gives CDR1 SGHAT, CDR2 FQNNGV. The CDR3 is CASSLGSSGSPYEQYF. CDR3 sequence (DNA): TGTGCCAGCAGCTTGGGGTCGAGCGGGAGTCCCTACGAGCAGTACTTC.

CDR3 in amino acids: CASSPGAGETQYF. The DNA for the CDR3 is TGTGCCAGCAGCCCTGGGGCTGGGGAGACCCAGTACTTC. The chain uses TRBV6-4 and TRBJ2-5, with D perhaps TRBD1 (5 bases). The V end lost 6 bases, the J end lost 5 bases, and 13 bases lay between the germline ends. Germline-derived CDR1 and CDR2 are MRHNA and SNTAGT. The CDR3 is made up of 13 amino acids.

The chain couples TRBV19 to TRBJ2-7; TRBD2 agrees at 10 bases. This CDR3 spans 15 amino acids. V dropped 6 bases and J dropped 2; count of bases not matched to a gene: 7. Germline V lookup: CDR1 LNHDA, CDR2 SQIVND (reference sequence). The CDR3 DNA reads as TGTGCCAGTAGACTACGACTAGCGGGCACCTACGAGCAGTACTTC. This encodes CASRLRLAGTYEQYF.

The V call is TRBV7-9, the J call TRBJ2-7; a possible D gene is TRBD2 (6 bases). The CDR3 is 15 residues long. Trimming took 3 bases from V and 0 from J, leaving 12 bases between them. CDR1 is SEHNR and CDR2 is FQNEAQ in the germline V gene (reference sequence). The CDR3 DNA sequence: TGTGCCAGCAGCTTGTTTGAGCGGGCCTCCTACGAGCAGTACTTC. Its protein is CASSLFERASYEQYF. Drawing the rest from reference TRBV7-9 and TRBJ2-7, the complete variable domain is DTGVSQNPRHKITKRGQNVTFRCDPISEHNRLYWYRQTLGQGPEFLTYFQNEAQLEKSRLLSDRFSAERPKGSFSTLEIQRTEQGDSAMYLCASSLFERASYEQYFGPGTRLTVT.

The V call is TRBV6-6, the J call TRBJ2-1; TRBD2 matches at 9 bases. Germline trimming cut 2 bases from V and 7 bases from J; bases unmatched to any gene: 3. This CDR3 contains 14 residues. CDR1 is MNHNY and CDR2 is SVGAGI in the germline V gene (reference sequence). The CDR3 sequence: CASSYAGGLNEQFF. Written as DNA, the CDR3 is TGTGCCAGCAGTTACGCGGGGGGGCTTAATGAGCAGTTCTTC.

V is TRBV5-1 and J is TRBJ2-7; unclear D gene. The V gene's germline CDR1 is SGHRS and CDR2 YFSETQ. Trimming cost V 2 bases and J 5 bases, with 8 bases left between them. This CDR3 has 12 amino acids. In DNA form, the CDR3 reads TGCGCCAGCAGCTTTTCGTACAACGAGCAGTACTTC. This gives the protein CASSFSYNEQYF.

This clone was detected once. The V and J genes are TRBV29-1 and TRBJ1-2; no reliable D call. V gave up 4 bases and J gave up 4 bases, with 13 bases separating them. Germline CDR1 is SQVTM and CDR2 is ANQGSEA. The CDR3 is 13 amino acids. CDR3 region: CSVVGGGSYGYTF. The CDR3 DNA is TGCAGCGTTGTTGGAGGAGGGAGCTATGGCTACACCTTC.

The rearrangement joins TRBV7-6 to TRBJ2-7; no firm D call. The CDR3 spans 12 residues. V was shortened by 5 bases and J by 0 bases, with 5 bases between the two germline ends. The germline gives CDR1 SGHVS, CDR2 FNYEAQ. The CDR3 region has the DNA TGTGCCAGCAGCCCGAGCTCCTACGAGCAGTACTTC. It translates to CASSPSSYEQYF.

The CDR3 nucleotides are TGTGCCAGCAGCTTACAGGGGGCGGTCTCCTACAATGAGCAGTTCTTC. As protein: CASSLQGAVSYNEQFF. The chain joins TRBV2 to TRBJ2-1, with 9 bases that match TRBD1. CDR3 length equals 16 residues. With V trimmed by 6 bases and J by 0 bases, 6 bases remained unmatched. Germline V gene sequence: CDR1 SNHLY, CDR2 FYNNEI.

This chain links TRBV18 with TRBJ1-6; a weak D match, TRBD1 (5 bases). Trimming took off 6 bases at V and 0 bases at J, with 9 bases between the two ends. The CDR3 has 15 amino acids. CDR1 KGHSH and CDR2 LQKENI come from the germline V gene. The CDR3 sequence is CASSLGGSYNSPLHF. The CDR3 DNA reads as TGTGCCAGCTCTCTCGGGGGCTCCTATAATTCACCCCTCCACTTT.